This T cell receptor (beta chain) emerged from a study of regulatory T cells in long-lasting Graves disease. This sample's time point: newly diagnosed GD, antithyroid drugs for less than 3 months. Extracted RNA from PBMCs served as the source of the TCR library. V was cut by 3 bases and J by 0 bases, with 9 bases left in between. The germline V gene has CDR1 LGHNT and CDR2 FRNRAP. The CDR3 spans 15 residues. Both iRepertoire HTBI primers and Arm-PCR of CDR3 regions were used to build the TCR beta libraries. TCRdb re-derived calls from the multiplex PCR reads in MiXCR, one entry per CDR3 protein. The sample gives about 560,000 distinct CDR3 sequences, about 16% of which show up once; 9.5% to 15% is in the top ten. The same sample was also used in a study of T cells in Graves' hyperthyroidism and ophthalmopathy.

This chain uses TRBV12-5 with TRBJ1-5; D uncertain. The sequencing used peripheral blood mononuclear cells (PBMCs), collected at new diagnosis, from a patient treated with antithyroid drugs. This receptor was obtained from a man younger than 35 with Graves disease. The CDR3 bases are TGTGCTAGTGGTTTAGAGAGTCATAGCAATCAGCCCCAGCATTTT. Protein: CASGLESHSNQPQHF.